These 9 T cell receptor beta chains were all obtained from the same sample, sequenced in a study of cytomegalovirus exposure and HLA in healthy donors. PCR primers comprised 60 Vbeta and 13 Jbeta primers. Profiled with immunoSEQ multiplex PCR; TCRdb holds only in-frame clones, not every one. The repertoire consists of about 43,000 clones, with about half occurring once and the leading ten covering approximately 5.6%. The sample was PBMCs. The receptor source for this set is a man aged 55 to 70 in good health and CMV-seronegative.

The V gene is TRBV10-2, the J gene TRBJ2-2, with 14 bases identical to TRBD2. The CDR3 is 15 residues long. V was pared by 8 bases and J by 3 bases, with 2 bases of the junction left unmatched. From germline, CDR1 is WSHSY and CDR2 SAAADI. The CDR3 reads CASGGLAGDTGELFF. The CDR3 bases are TGCGCCAGCGGGGGACTAGCGGGAGACACCGGGGAGCTGTTTTTT.

V and J are TRBV21-1 and TRBJ1-1. TRBV21-1 is a pseudogene segment. The CDR3 covers 9 residues. The chain's CDR3 is CASAPYTGF. CDR3 sequence (DNA): TGTGCCAGCGCCCCCTACACGGGCTTT.

The V gene is TRBV29-1, the J gene TRBJ2-3; D unresolved. Germline V gives CDR1 SQVTM, CDR2 ANQGSEA. The CDR3 consists of 12 residues. Trimming cost V 5 bases and J 4 bases, with 10 bases left between them. The CDR3 is CSVQPRADTQYF. Written as DNA, the CDR3 is TGCAGCGTTCAACCTAGAGCAGATACGCAGTATTTT.

This clone was counted between two and nine times. V usage is TRBV9 and J usage is TRBJ1-2, with 10 bases fitting TRBD1. The CDR3 is 14 amino acids. J was trimmed by 5 bases and V by 4 bases; bases with no gene match: 5. The germline V gene encodes CDR1 SGDLS and CDR2 YYNGEE. DNA for the CDR3: TGTGCCAGCAGCCCTTGGACAGGGGGATATGGCTACACCTTC. Translating it yields CASSPWTGGYGYTF.

This chain joins TRBV5-6 and TRBJ1-3, with 9 nucleotides matching TRBD1. V trimming: 4 bases; J trimming: 4 bases; junction bases outside the gene matches: 6. The CDR3 totals 15 residues. In germline, CDR1 is SGHDT, CDR2 YYEEEE. Written as DNA, the CDR3 is TGTGCCAGCAGCCAACAGGGGGCAACAGGAAACACCATATATTTT. This codes for CASSQQGATGNTIYF.

The V call is TRBV5-1, the J call TRBJ1-6; TRBD1 agrees at 7 bases. V was clipped by 7 bases and J by 9 bases; unmatched bases: 13. CDR1 is SGHRS and CDR2 is YFSETQ in the germline V gene. This CDR3 contains 15 residues. Written as DNA, the CDR3 is TGCGCCAGCGCTATGGGTACAGGGGCTAGTTCACCCCTCCACTTT. Translation: CASAMGTGASSPLHF. Complete variable domain (other parts from reference TRBV5-1 and TRBJ1-6): KAGVTQTPRYLIKTRGQQVTLSCSPISGHRSVSWYQQTPGQGLQFLFEYFSETQRNKGNFPGRFSGRQFSNSRSEMNVSTLELGDSALYLCASAMGTGASSPLHFGNGTRLTVT.

This clone was counted only a few times. The chain links TRBV5-4 to TRBJ1-4; TRBD1 might be the D (5 bases). This CDR3 is 14 amino acids long. The germline V gene has CDR1 SGHNT and CDR2 YYREEE (reference sequence). The V end lost 1 base, the J end lost 8 bases, and 12 bases lay between the germline ends. CDR3 nucleotides: TGTGCCAGCAGCTTGAACACAGGTGGGGAAAAACTGTTTTTT. Amino acid sequence: CASSLNTGGEKLFF.

This clone was seen only a few times. This sequence joins TRBV19 and TRBJ1-1; no clear D. Germline V gives CDR1 LNHDA, CDR2 SQIVND (reference sequence). This CDR3 has 12 residues. V was shortened by 1 base and J by 12 bases, with 12 bases between the two germline ends. The CDR3 loop reads CASSIAAGRTFF. In DNA, the CDR3 is TGTGCCAGTAGTATAGCGGCCGGGAGGACTTTCTTT.

The chain employs TRBV2 and TRBJ1-1; 7 bases fit TRBD1. The length of the CDR3 is 14 residues. Germline lookup yields CDR1 SNHLY and CDR2 FYNNEI. The trim removed 7 bases at V and 5 bases at J, leaving 10 bases unmatched. Written as DNA, the CDR3 is TGTGCCAGCACCCTCGAGGGGGCGCGAACTGAAGCTTTCTTT. It specifies CASTLEGARTEAFF. The variable domain in full, completed from reference TRBV2 and TRBJ1-1, reads EPEVTQTPSHQVTQMGQEVILRCVPISNHLYFYWYRQILGQKVEFLVSFYNNEISEKSEIFDDQFSVERPDGSNFTLKIRSTKLEDSAMYFCASTLEGARTEAFFGQGTRLTVV.